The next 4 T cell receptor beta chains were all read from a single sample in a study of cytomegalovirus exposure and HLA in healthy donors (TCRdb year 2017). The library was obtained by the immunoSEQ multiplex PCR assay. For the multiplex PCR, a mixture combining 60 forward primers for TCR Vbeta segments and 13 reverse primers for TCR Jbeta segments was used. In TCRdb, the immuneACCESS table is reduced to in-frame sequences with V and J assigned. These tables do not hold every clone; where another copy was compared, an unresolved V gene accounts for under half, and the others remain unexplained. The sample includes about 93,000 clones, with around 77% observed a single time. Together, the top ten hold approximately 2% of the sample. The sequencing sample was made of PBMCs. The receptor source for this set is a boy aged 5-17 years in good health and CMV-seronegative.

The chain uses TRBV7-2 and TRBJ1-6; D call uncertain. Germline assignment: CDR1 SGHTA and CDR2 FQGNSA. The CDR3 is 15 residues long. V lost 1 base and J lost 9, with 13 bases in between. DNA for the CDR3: TGTGCCAGCAGCTTAGAAGTCGGGGTTAGTTCACCCCTCCACTTT. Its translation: CASSLEVGVSSPLHF.

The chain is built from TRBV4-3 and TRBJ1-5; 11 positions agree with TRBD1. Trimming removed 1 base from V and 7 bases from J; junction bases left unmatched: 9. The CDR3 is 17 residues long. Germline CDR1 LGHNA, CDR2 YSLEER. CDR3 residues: CASSQGFSGQGEQPQHF. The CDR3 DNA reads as TGCGCCAGCAGCCAAGGCTTCTCGGGACAGGGGGAGCAGCCCCAGCATTTT.

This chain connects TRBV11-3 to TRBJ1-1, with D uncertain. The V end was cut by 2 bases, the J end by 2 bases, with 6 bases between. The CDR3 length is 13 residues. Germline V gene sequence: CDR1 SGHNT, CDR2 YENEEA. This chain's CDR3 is CASSLLSNTEAFF. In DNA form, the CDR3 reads TGTGCCAGCAGCTTATTGAGTAACACTGAAGCTTTCTTT.

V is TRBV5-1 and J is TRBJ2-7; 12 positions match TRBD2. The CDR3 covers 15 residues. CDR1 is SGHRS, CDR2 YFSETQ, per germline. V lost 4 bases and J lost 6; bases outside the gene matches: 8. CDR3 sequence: CASSTTLAGGIEQYF. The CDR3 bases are TGCGCCAGCAGCACGACTCTAGCGGGGGGGATCGAGCAGTACTTC.